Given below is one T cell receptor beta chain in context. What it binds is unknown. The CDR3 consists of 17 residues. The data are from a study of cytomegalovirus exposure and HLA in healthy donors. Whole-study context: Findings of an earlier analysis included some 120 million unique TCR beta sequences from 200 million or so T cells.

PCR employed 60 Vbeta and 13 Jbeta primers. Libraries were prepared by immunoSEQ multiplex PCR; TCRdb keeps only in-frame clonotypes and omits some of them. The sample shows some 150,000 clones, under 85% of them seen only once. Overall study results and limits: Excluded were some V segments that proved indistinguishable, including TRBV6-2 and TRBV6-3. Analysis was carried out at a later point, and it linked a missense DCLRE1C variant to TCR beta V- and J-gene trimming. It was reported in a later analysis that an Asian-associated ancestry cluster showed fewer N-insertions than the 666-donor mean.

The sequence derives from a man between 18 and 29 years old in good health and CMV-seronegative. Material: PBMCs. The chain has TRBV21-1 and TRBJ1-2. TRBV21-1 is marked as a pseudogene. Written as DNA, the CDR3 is TGTGCCAGCAGCAAAGTTCGGCGGGGGCCCTACAACTATGGCTACACCTTC. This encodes CASSKVRRGPYNYGYTF.